Listed below are T cell receptor beta chains from one sample, sequenced in a study of blood T cell repertoires in COVID-19. Some clones are missing from TCRdb's copy, which holds only in-frame ones; the method was immunoSEQ multiplex PCR. There are around 100,000 clones in the sample; roughly 90% occur only once, and roughly 8.4% lies in the top ten. Sequenced: peripheral blood. The receptors here all came from a woman between 65 and 79 years old who had recovered from COVID-19. CDR3s include the opening cysteine and the closing phenylalanine or tryptophan. A D gene is named only where the DNA matches it firmly. Size tells how often a clone was seen (once, few, many) or the class of an expanded clone, and some rows leave it out.

v_call,j_call,clone_size,cdr3_length,d_call,cdr3_nt,cdr3_aa
TRBV7-2,TRBJ2-1,-,16,-,TGTGCCAGCAGCTTAACCCCTACCATATCCTACAATGAGCAGTTCTTC,CASSLTPTISYNEQFF
TRBV5-4,TRBJ1-4,-,16,TRBD1,TGTGCCAGCAGCTTGGCCCAGAACAGGGGTAATGAAAAACTGTTTTTT,CASSLAQNRGNEKLFF
TRBV6-6,TRBJ1-5,-,17,TRBD1,TGTGCCAGCAGTCGCTTTGGGACAGGGGGTGGCAATCAGCCCCAGCATTTT,CASSRFGTGGGNQPQHF
TRBV18,TRBJ2-3,-,15,TRBD2,TGTGCCAGCTCACTACTAGCGGGTAGCACAGATACGCAGTATTTT,CASSLLAGSTDTQYF
TRBV7-2,TRBJ1-2,once,13,TRBD1,TGTGCCAGCAGCCTCCGACAGGGCAGTAGCTACACCTTC,CASSLRQGSSYTF
TRBV9,TRBJ2-2,-,13,-,TGTGCCAGCAGCCGAACAGGGACCGGGGAGCTGTTTTTT,CASSRTGTGELFF
TRBV2,TRBJ1-2,once,11,TRBD1,TGTGCCAGCCGACAGGGTTTGGGCTACACCTTC,CASRQGLGYTF
TRBV15,TRBJ2-7,-,15,-,TGTGCCACCAGCAGAGTAGGGGTCCGGGCGTTCGAGCAGTACTTC,CATSRVGVRAFEQYF
TRBV7-2,TRBJ2-7,-,16,TRBD1,TGTGCCAGCAGCTTAGCGTCAGGGGGAACAGCCTACGAGCAGTACTTC,CASSLASGGTAYEQYF
TRBV28,TRBJ2-7,-,9,-,TGTGCCAACTATTACGAGCAGTACTTC,CANYYEQYF